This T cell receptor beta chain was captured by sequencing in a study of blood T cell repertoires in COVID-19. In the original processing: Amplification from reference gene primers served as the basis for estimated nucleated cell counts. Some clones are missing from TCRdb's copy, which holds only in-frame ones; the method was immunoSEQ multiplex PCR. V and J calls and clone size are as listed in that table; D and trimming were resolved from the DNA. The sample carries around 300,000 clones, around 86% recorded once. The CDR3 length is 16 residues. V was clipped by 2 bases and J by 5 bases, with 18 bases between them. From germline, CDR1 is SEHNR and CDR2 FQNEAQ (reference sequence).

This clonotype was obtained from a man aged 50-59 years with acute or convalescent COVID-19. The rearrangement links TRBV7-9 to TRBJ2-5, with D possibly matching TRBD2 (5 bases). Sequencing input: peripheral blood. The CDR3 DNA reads TGTGCCAGCAGCTTACGCGGGTCGGATGGTAGGGAGACCCAGTACTTC. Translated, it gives CASSLRGSDGRETQYF.